This T cell receptor (beta chain) derives from a study of molecular identifiers for immune sequencing clone quantification. Naive CD8 T cells were FACS-sorted by CD8+CD4-CCR7+CD45RA+ markers. Findings and caveats of the study: For effector cells, clones above 20 RNA copies held over 97% of molecules; for naive cells, under 1%. Jurkat TCR RNA spiked in from one cell (amid some 1 million naive cells) was reportedly detectable.

Previously published methods and listed TCR primers were used for the bulk TCR libraries. TCRdb redid the calling of the PCR reads with MiXCR, one entry per CDR3 protein. This sample has approximately 670,000 distinct CDR3 sequences, with nearly 20% found just once. This clonotype was counted at least ten times. Its antigen is currently unknown. Trimming pared 7 bases from V and 2 bases from J, leaving 13 bases between. The CDR3 contains 14 residues. Germline CDR1 LNHDA, CDR2 SQIVND (reference sequence). The chain joins TRBV19 to TRBJ2-3, with D perhaps matching TRBD1 (5 bases). Sequencing input: naive CD8+ T cells from blood, with Jurkat cell RNA spiked in. Specified subset: FACS-sorted CD8+CD4-CCR7+CD45RA+ naive T cells. The TCR sequence derives from a human donor in good health. Some libraries in this study had Jurkat cell RNA spiked in. DNA of the CDR3: TGTGCCAGTAATCGACAGACCAACACAGATACGCAGTATTTT. It is translated as CASNRQTNTDTQYF.